These T cell receptor beta chains were read from a single sample in a study of response to subunit inactivated influenza vaccine. TCRdb itself ran the RT-PCR reads through MiXCR, one entry per CDR3 protein. Among 610,000 or so distinct CDR3 sequences listed, 11% to 15% were seen once. Sequencing was performed on PBMCs from blood, taken 11 to 12 days after vaccination. These TCRs come from a man aged 50 or older who received an inactivated influenza vaccine. Each CDR3 is given with its conserved first and last residue. Each record gives: V gene, J gene, CDR3 protein.

>TRBV10-3|TRBJ1-5
CAISKTGGAGQPQHF
>TRBV5-5|TRBJ2-5
CASSLGAVGETQYF
>TRBV7-2|TRBJ2-1
CASSPGTGSFRLNEQFF
>TRBV6-5|TRBJ2-2
CASSYSMAPDTGELFF
>TRBV11-2|TRBJ1-1
CASRPLVNTEAFF
>TRBV12-3/TRBV12-4|TRBJ2-7
CASRPSSGPVREQYF
>TRBV12-3/TRBV12-4|TRBJ1-5
CASRTDSNQPQHF
>TRBV6-1|TRBJ2-5
CASNPSGRGETQYF
>TRBV9|TRBJ1-5
CASSVEGVGNQPQHF
>TRBV7-8|TRBJ1-5
CASSLEQGGLNQPQHF
>TRBV5-1|TRBJ2-1
CASRRTSVGYNEQFF
>TRBV5-1|TRBJ1-2
CASSQGLTNYGYTF
>TRBV19|TRBJ2-1
CASSSNGNEQFF
>TRBV7-9|TRBJ2-5
CASSSSRGRETQYF
>TRBV24-1|TRBJ2-1
CATSDFNRGGEQFF
>TRBV27|TRBJ2-7
CASSPLGGEQYF
>TRBV9|TRBJ2-1
CASSVAQYVTGGGSGYNEQFF
>TRBV20-1|TRBJ1-1
CSATQPGPVEAFF
>TRBV7-2|TRBJ2-3
CASSLAQGFTDTQYF
>TRBV7-9|TRBJ1-6
CASSAHRDRGASPLHF
>TRBV20-1|TRBJ2-2
CSAVAGGVVGELFF
>TRBV20-1|TRBJ2-3
CSAVKGSRRTDTQYF
>TRBV29-1|TRBJ2-7
CSVYVTGGTYEQYF
>TRBV6-5|TRBJ2-5
CASSYSRYQETQYF
>TRBV20-1|TRBJ2-7
CSAPTGRYEQYF
>TRBV15|TRBJ1-6
CATSRENSPLHF
>TRBV25-1|TRBJ2-5
CASSVGGAETQYF
>TRBV6-2/TRBV6-3|TRBJ2-3
CASSYSPSGSWADTQYF
>TRBV20-1|TRBJ1-4
CSASGQGVMFEKLFF
>TRBV20-1|TRBJ2-4
CSNSGRAKNIQYF
>TRBV7-2|TRBJ2-1
CASSPRLSTGAHEQFF
>TRBV6-6|TRBJ1-2
CASTTTTAYGYTF
>TRBV7-2|TRBJ2-4
CASSPQGTANIQYF
>TRBV3-1|TRBJ2-7
CASSFPTRRDEQYF
>TRBV20-1|TRBJ2-1
CSARGLYNEQFF
>TRBV5-1|TRBJ2-5
CASSLNRDRGAQYF
>TRBV5-8|TRBJ1-5
CASSSDRLGQPQHF
>TRBV2|TRBJ1-2
CASKGLSGNYGYTF
>TRBV6-2/TRBV6-3|TRBJ2-3
CASSYVEREGVDTQYF
>TRBV7-9|TRBJ1-4
CASSPEVGGEKLFF
>TRBV7-9|TRBJ2-2
CASSYTVLELFF